This T cell receptor beta chain was sequenced for a study of OX40 agonist ivuxolimab in advanced cancers. Notes on this clone: What it binds is unknown.

Regarding the study as a whole: The CD4+ and CD8+ T cells in the blood had expanded clonally by week 6 at 0.1 to 3.0 mg/kg.

In germline, CDR1 is SGHTA, CDR2 FQGNSA. The CDR3 contains 14 residues. Trimming took 0 bases from V and 7 from J, leaving 12 bases between them. Profiling relied on immunoSEQ multiplex PCR, and the TCRdb table lists in-frame clones only, not all of them. This repertoire shows more than 85,000 clones, 80% to 95% found once; its top ten account for under 2%. The V and J genes are TRBV7-2 and TRBJ1-1; D is undetermined. The specimen comprised CD4+ or CD8+ T cells sorted from blood, sampled in a trial of the OX40 agonist ivuxolimab. The origin of this receptor is an adult with an advanced solid tumor such as melanoma, head and neck, liver or kidney cancer. In nucleotides, the CDR3 is TGTGCCAGCAGCTTAGCCGCGCGCGGAAATGAAGCTTTCTTT. Protein: CASSLAARGNEAFF.